This T cell receptor beta chain was sequenced for a study of blood T cell repertoires in COVID-19. In germline, CDR1 is MDHEN, CDR2 SYDVKM. Unmatched junction bases numbered 6, after V lost 8 bases and J lost 1 base. The CDR3 runs to 14 residues. The assay was immunoSEQ multiplex PCR, and TCRdb's table has in-frame clones only and misses some. Among under 55,000 clones listed, around 90% were seen once. The sample consisted of peripheral blood. The V and J genes are TRBV28 and TRBJ2-7; 9 nucleotides line up with TRBD2. This TCR was recovered from a human donor in a cohort sampled during active COVID-19. The CDR3 loop is CASGAGGLSYEQYV. The DNA for the CDR3 is TGTGCCAGCGGAGCGGGGGGCTTATCCTACGAGCAGTACGTC.